The clone carrying this T cell receptor beta chain was observed a handful of times. Its specificity is not known. This entry is derived from a study of response to subunit inactivated influenza vaccine. V lost 2 bases, J lost 1 base, and 5 bases lay in between. The CDR3 runs 13 residues. CDR1 MNHEY and CDR2 SVGAGI come from the germline V gene. The study's findings and limits: Few additional T cells are recruited per seasonal influenza vaccination, authors suggested.

TCRdb re-derived calls from the RT-PCR reads in MiXCR, one entry per CDR3 protein. Of around 520,000 distinct CDR3 sequences listed, 25% are singletons. The chain links TRBV6-5 to TRBJ2-5; D call uncertain. Sequencing used CD4+ T cells sorted from PBMCs, obtained roughly 5 days after vaccination. The receptor's source is a man aged 45-65 years who received an inactivated influenza vaccine. CDR3: CASSYNVQETQYF. The CDR3 DNA reads as TGTGCCAGCAGTTACAACGTCCAAGAGACCCAGTACTTC.